This T cell receptor (beta chain) was captured by sequencing in a study of CD8+ T cells in alopecia areata. Germline CDR1 is MNHEY and CDR2 is SMNVEV (reference sequence). The CDR3 runs 11 residues. The V end lost 2 bases, the J end lost 6 bases, and 2 bases lay between the germline ends. RNA, once extracted, was reverse transcribed into cDNA for use as the sequencing template. Using immunoSEQ multiplex PCR, the repertoire was profiled, and TCRdb retains in-frame clones only, with some absent. The data show about 140,000 clones, with roughly 50% seen just once and roughly 15% held by the top ten. To note about this clone: Other nucleotide sequences from this sample produce the same CDR3.

The treatment is: oral pan-JAK inhibitor, 5-10 mg twice daily. The source of this sequence is a human donor with alopecia areata. This sample comprised CD8+ T cells sorted from blood, obtained at week 4, from a patient treated with tofacitinib. V usage is TRBV27 and J usage is TRBJ2-1, with unresolved D. The CDR3, as DNA: TGTGCCAGCAGTTTAGCCAATGAGCAGTTCTTC. Translation gives CASSLANEQFF.